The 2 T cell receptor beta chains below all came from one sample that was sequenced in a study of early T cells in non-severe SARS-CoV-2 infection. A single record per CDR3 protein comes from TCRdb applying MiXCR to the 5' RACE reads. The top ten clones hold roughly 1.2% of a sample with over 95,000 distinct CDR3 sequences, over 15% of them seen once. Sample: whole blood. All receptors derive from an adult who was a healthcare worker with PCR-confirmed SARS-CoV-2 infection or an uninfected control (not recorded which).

CDR3 sequence (DNA): TGTGCCAGCAGTTTATCGGGACAGGGGTCTTCCTACACCGGGGAGCTGTTTTTT. This translates into CASSLSGQGSSYTGELFF. The chain recombines TRBV12-3 or TRBV12-4 with TRBJ2-2; TRBD1 matches 10 bases. The CDR3 is made up of 18 amino acids. After removal of 2 bases from V and 3 bases from J, the junction contained 9 bases not matched to a gene.

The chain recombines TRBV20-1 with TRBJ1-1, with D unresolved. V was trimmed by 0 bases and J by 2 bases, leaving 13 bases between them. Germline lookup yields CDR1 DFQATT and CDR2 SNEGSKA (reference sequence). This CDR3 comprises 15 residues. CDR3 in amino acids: CSARDPREGNTEAFF. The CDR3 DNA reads TGCAGTGCTAGAGACCCCCGGGAAGGCAACACTGAAGCTTTCTTT.